This T cell receptor (beta chain) was identified during a study of T cell repertoires in cytomegalovirus infection. General study findings and limits: In two of eight donors, the top clonotype was HLA-C-restricted CMV-specific.

CDR3 length: 16 amino acids. The junction had 6 bases not matched to a gene; V was cut back by 5 bases and J by 0 bases. Looked up from germline, CDR1 is MDHEN and CDR2 is SYDVKM. MiXCR was run by TCRdb on the reads, yielding one entry per CDR3 protein. The table has around 440,000 distinct CDR3 sequences, roughly 12% seen once. Comments on this clonotype: What it binds is unknown.

This chain connects TRBV28 to TRBJ2-4; TRBD2 aligns across 8 bases. This sequence originates from a human donor in good health (CMV status not recorded). Some clones in this sample may be carry-over from other donors' samples. The sequenced sample was PBMCs. The CDR3 DNA reads TGTGCCAGCAGTCCCGGGACTAGTGTAGCCAAAAACATTCAGTACTTC. Encoded protein: CASSPGTSVAKNIQYF.